Presented here are 21 T cell receptor beta chains from one specimen sequenced in a study of PD-1 blockade in classical Hodgkin lymphoma. TCRdb's table, derived via immunoSEQ multiplex PCR, lists solely in-frame clones and lacks some. The sample carries over 25,000 clones, about two thirds recorded once. All patients experienced relapse after autologous stem cell transplantation, and brentuximab vedotin exposure was variable. The sequencing used peripheral blood mononuclear cells (PBMCs), collected before the second cycle of nivolumab. These receptors were obtained from a human donor with classical Hodgkin lymphoma.

V is TRBV25-1 and J is TRBJ2-3, with D perhaps given as TRBD1 or TRBD2 (5 bases each). Germline assignment: CDR1 MGHDK and CDR2 SYGVNS. V dropped 2 bases and J dropped 5 bases, with 23 bases sitting between them. The CDR3 runs 18 residues. The CDR3 region has the DNA TGTGCCAGCAGTGAAAGCTGGGAAACGACAAATGGGGGAGATACGCAGTATTTT. Translated: CASSESWETTNGGDTQYF.

The chain is built from TRBV5-4 and TRBJ1-2, with a possible D match to TRBD1 (6 bases). Germline V gene data show CDR1 as SGHNT and CDR2 as YYREEE (reference sequence). The length of the CDR3 is 13 residues. The V end lost 2 bases, the J end lost 4 bases, and 9 bases lay between the germline ends. In DNA, the CDR3 is TGTGCCAGCAGCTTCTGGACAGCCTATGGCTACACCTTC. Its translation: CASSFWTAYGYTF.

This chain connects TRBV10-3 to TRBJ2-7, with 7 nucleotides matching TRBD1. V gave up 4 bases and J gave up 4 bases; unmatched junction bases: 4. This CDR3 region has 13 residues. CDR1 and CDR2 (germline): ENHRY, SYGVKD. The CDR3 nucleotides are TGTGCCATCAGTGGGGGACAGAAATACGAGCAGTACTTC. Encoded protein: CAISGGQKYEQYF.

This clone has just a few counts. The chain recombines TRBV14 with TRBJ1-3; D not resolved. V was pared by 3 bases and J by 0 bases, with 9 bases between. Germline V lookup: CDR1 SGHDN, CDR2 FVKESK. This CDR3 contains 15 residues. The CDR3 sequence: CASSHRGLSGNTIYF. The CDR3 DNA is TGTGCCAGCAGCCACCGAGGACTCTCTGGAAACACCATATATTTT.

The chain joins TRBV12-2 to TRBJ2-7; the table's D call, TRBD2, was not checked against the DNA. TRBV12-2 is labeled a pseudogene. The CDR3 runs to 15 residues. CDR3 nucleotides: TGTGCAAGTCGCTTAGAGTCGGGGGACCTTTACGAGCAGTACTTC. Translated: CASRLESGDLYEQYF.

V gene TRBV28 combines with J gene TRBJ1-2; TRBD1 agrees at 7 bases. V lost 6 bases, J lost 7 bases, and 11 bases stayed unmatched. CDR1 MDHEN and CDR2 SYDVKM come from the germline V gene. CDR3 length: 14 amino acids. The CDR3 region has the DNA TGTGCCAGCAGCCTACTTACAGGGGAGGGTGGCTACACCTTC. It is translated as CASSLLTGEGGYTF.

This chain's CDR3 is CASSRDRVTDTQYF. The CDR3 nucleotides read TGTGCCAGCAGCCGGGACAGGGTCACAGATACGCAGTATTTT. This chain joins TRBV7-9 and TRBJ2-3, with 9 bases matching TRBD1. Germline lookup yields CDR1 SEHNR and CDR2 FQNEAQ (reference sequence). The CDR3 has 14 residues. Losses at the gene ends were 5 bases for V and 2 bases for J; bases not matched to a gene: 2. The complete variable domain, with remaining parts taken from reference TRBV7-9 and TRBJ2-3, reads DTGVSQNPRHKITKRGQNVTFRCDPISEHNRLYWYRQTLGQGPEFLTYFQNEAQLEKSRLLSDRFSAERPKGSFSTLEIQRTEQGDSAMYLCASSRDRVTDTQYFGPGTRLTVL.

The chain has TRBV28 and TRBJ2-1; 9 bases fit TRBD2. The germline V gene has CDR1 MDHEN and CDR2 SYDVKM. The CDR3 length is 14 residues. V lost 4 bases to trimming and J lost 10 bases; unmatched junction nucleotides: 8. The CDR3 here is CASSSGTSTREQFF. The CDR3, as DNA: TGTGCCAGCAGTTCCGGGACTAGCACCCGGGAGCAGTTCTTC.

The rearrangement joins TRBV5-5 to TRBJ1-5; D is undetermined. Germline V gene lookup returns CDR1 SGHKS and CDR2 YYEKEE (reference sequence). V was trimmed by 2 bases and J by 3 bases, leaving 9 bases between them. This CDR3 spans 14 amino acids. CDR3: CASSFGESNQPQHF. The CDR3, as DNA: TGTGCCAGCAGCTTCGGCGAGTCCAATCAGCCCCAGCATTTT. Using reference TRBV5-5 and TRBJ1-5 for the parts outside the CDR3, the full variable domain is DAGVTQSPTHLIKTRGQQVTLRCSPISGHKSVSWYQQVLGQGPQFIFQYYEKEERGRGNFPDRFSARQFPNYSSELNVNALLLGDSALYLCASSFGESNQPQHFGDGTRLSIL.

This clone is judged medium-sized. V is TRBV27 and J is TRBJ1-6; no reliable D call. The ends were cut back, 6 bases at V and 5 bases at J, with 5 bases in the middle. Germline CDR1 and CDR2: MNHEY and SMNVEV (reference sequence). The CDR3 totals 12 residues. CDR3 region: CASRPNNSPLHF. The CDR3 bases are TGTGCCAGCAGACCTAATAATTCACCCCTCCACTTT.

V and J are TRBV20-1 and TRBJ2-3; D gene ambiguous. Looked up from germline, CDR1 is DFQATT and CDR2 is SNEGSKA (reference sequence). V gave up 3 bases and J gave up 6 bases, with 4 bases separating them. CDR3 length: 10 residues. CDR3 nucleotides: TGCAGTGCTAGTTGGGATACGCAGTATTTT. Translation gives CSASWDTQYF.

This clone has just a few counts. This chain uses TRBV5-1 with TRBJ2-3; tentative D call: TRBD1 (5 bases). In germline, CDR1 is SGHRS, CDR2 YFSETQ. Trimming stripped 0 bases from V and 3 bases from J, with 14 bases between. The CDR3 runs 16 residues. The CDR3 nucleotides read TGCGCCAGCAGCTTGGCCAGTGGGGCAGGGACAGATACGCAGTATTTT. Translating gives CASSLASGAGTDTQYF.

V is TRBV27 and J is TRBJ2-7, with TRBD2 as a possible D gene (6 bases). The CDR3 is 15 amino acids. Between the trimmed V and J ends, which lost 3 bases and 4 bases, there was a span of 16 bases. CDR1 and CDR2 (germline): MNHEY, SMNVEV (reference sequence). The CDR3: CASSFRDSRGYEQYF. The DNA of the CDR3 is TGTGCCAGCAGTTTCAGGGACTCGAGGGGTTACGAGCAGTACTTC.

The chain recombines TRBV19 with TRBJ1-2; D remains unclear. V was trimmed by 3 bases and J by 2 bases, leaving 10 bases between them. This CDR3 has 14 residues. The germline V gene has CDR1 LNHDA and CDR2 SQIVND (reference sequence). CDR3 protein: CASSMVKGNYGYTF. Here the CDR3 DNA reads TGTGCCAGTAGTATGGTGAAGGGCAACTATGGCTACACCTTC.

The chain links TRBV9 to TRBJ2-5; TRBD2 might be the D (6 bases). The length of the CDR3 is 18 residues. Trimming removed 3 bases from V and 1 base from J, with 22 bases in between. Germline-derived CDR1 and CDR2 are SGDLS and YYNGEE. CDR3 nucleotide sequence: TGTGCCAGCAGCGCCGGTGACAACATGGACTATTTCCAAGAGACCCAGTACTTC. It yields the protein CASSAGDNMDYFQETQYF.

The rearrangement joins TRBV19 to TRBJ1-2; D unclear. Germline V CDR1 and CDR2: LNHDA, SQIVND (reference sequence). This CDR3 comprises 12 residues. The V gene lost 8 bases and the J gene lost 4 bases, with 11 bases spanning the gap. The CDR3 spells CASGRTVYGYTF. The CDR3 DNA reads TGTGCCAGTGGGAGGACGGTCTATGGCTACACCTTC.

This clone was recorded a few times. The rearrangement uses TRBV6-5 and TRBJ1-5, with D unresolved. This CDR3 contains 14 residues. Trimming shortened V by 1 base and J by 0 bases, and 4 bases separated the two germline ends. The germline V gene has CDR1 MNHEY and CDR2 SVGAGI. The CDR3: CASSYLGSNQPQHF. The CDR3 nucleotides read TGTGCCAGCAGTTACTTGGGTAGCAATCAGCCCCAGCATTTT.

The chain carries TRBV27 and TRBJ2-3; D gene uncertain. Germline CDR1 is MNHEY and CDR2 is SMNVEV (reference sequence). The CDR3 loop spans 11 amino acids. V was clipped by 5 bases and J by 3 bases, with 3 bases between them. The CDR3 reads CASSNTDTQYF. CDR3 nucleotide sequence: TGTGCCAGCAGTAATACAGATACGCAGTATTTT.

The genes are TRBV6-6 and TRBJ2-7; 13 positions agree with TRBD2. The CDR3 extends over 14 amino acids. Germline trimming cut 8 bases from V and 1 base from J; bases unmatched to any gene: 2. Germline V gene lookup returns CDR1 MNHNY and CDR2 SVGAGI (reference sequence). CDR3 DNA sequence: TGTGCCAGCCTGGGACTAGCGGGGTCCTACGAGCAGTACTTC. The encoded protein is CASLGLAGSYEQYF.

The chain is built from TRBV28 and TRBJ2-1; 9 bases fit TRBD2. V trimming: 3 bases; J trimming: 8 bases; junction bases outside the gene matches: 8. The CDR3 spans 15 residues. CDR1 MDHEN and CDR2 SYDVKM come from the germline V gene. The CDR3 sequence: CASSFPQRGDDEQFF. The CDR3 coding sequence is TGTGCCAGCAGTTTTCCCCAGCGGGGGGACGATGAGCAGTTCTTC.

This chain connects TRBV28 to TRBJ1-6; D may be TRBD1 (6 bases). The V end was cut by 6 bases, the J end by 6 bases, with 15 bases between. CDR1 is MDHEN and CDR2 is SYDVKM in the germline V gene. The CDR3 is 15 residues long. CDR3 residues: CASRSGTLSNSPLHF. The DNA for the CDR3 is TGTGCCAGCAGATCCGGGACATTAAGTAATTCACCCCTCCACTTT. Filled out from reference TRBV28 and TRBJ1-6, the complete variable domain reads DVKVTQSSRYLVKRTGEKVFLECVQDMDHENMFWYRQDPGLGLRLIYFSYDVKMKEKGDIPEGYSVSREKKERFSLILESASTNQTSMYLCASRSGTLSNSPLHFGNGTRLTVT.